Listed here are 2 T cell receptor beta chains from one sample, sequenced in a study of molecular identifiers for immune sequencing clone quantification. Using its own MiXCR run on the PCR reads, TCRdb lists one record per CDR3 protein. This sample has about 65,000 distinct CDR3 sequences, with roughly 18% found just once. Material: naive CD8+ T cells from blood, with Jurkat cell RNA spiked in. Subset reported: FACS-sorted CD8+CD4-CCR7+CD45RA+ naive T cells. These receptors all stem from a human donor in good health. Some libraries in this study had Jurkat cell RNA spiked in.

Many counts were recorded for this clonotype. V is TRBV20-1 and J is TRBJ1-5; D is unresolved. Germline values: CDR1 DFQATT, CDR2 SNEGSKA (reference sequence). There are 16 residues in the CDR3. Trimming took off 2 bases at V and 0 bases at J, with 14 bases between the two ends. For the CDR3, the DNA is TGCAGTGCTAGAATTGTGGGGAGCGCTAGCAATCAGCCCCAGCATTTT. Amino acid sequence: CSARIVGSASNQPQHF.

On this clonotype itself: This may stem from a read error, because a much larger clone lies one nucleotide away. V and J are TRBV20-1 and TRBJ2-7; possible D gene TRBD2, 5 bases. CDR3 length: 12 residues. Per the germline V gene, CDR1 is DFQATT and CDR2 is SNEGSKA (reference sequence). With 3 bases removed from V and 4 bases from J, the gap between germline ends came to 10 bases. The CDR3 region is CSARGVRYEQYF. The CDR3, as DNA: TGCAGTGCTAGGGGAGTTCGGTACGAGCAGTACTTC.